This T cell receptor (beta chain) was sequenced for a study of blood T cells in healthy people across ages (dated by TCRdb to the mid-2010s). Regarding the research as a whole: In model experiments, template switching captured about one uniquely barcoded TCR beta cDNA molecule for every two T cells. Using deep sequencing normalized with unique cDNA molecular identifiers, the study measured how TCR beta repertoire diversity changes with age. Four age groups were formed from the donors: young (average 16 years), middle-aged (around 37), aged (about 62) and long-lived (less than 85). Donors of different ages were randomly distributed across sequencing lanes to avoid experimental bias. The study analyzed two additional independent replicas of 1 million unique cDNA reads from the same blood draw for two donors, one aged 18 to 29 and one aged 80 or older. What the authors observed across the whole study: As age increased, observed TCR beta diversity per million T cells dropped in a roughly linear way, and a significant reduction was already evident by age 40. The long-lived group showed more naive CD4+ T cells, fewer expanded clones and increased TCR diversity than the aged group, suggesting age selection. Bulk unsorted PBMC profiling prevented conclusive comparison of naive and antigen-experienced compartments. Observed TCR beta diversity correlated strongly with the percentage of naive T cells measured by flow cytometry. The CMV infection status of donors was not known, potentially confounding age-related changes in expanded clonotypes. Estimates of total diversity from one million sequenced T cells were regarded as lower bounds and underestimates.

The library was prepared using 5' RACE. This sample was sequenced with an Illumina HiSeq 2500. A second PCR of about 6 to 11 cycles was performed with a sample-barcoded 5' primer and a J-beta primer mix. A template-switch 5' adaptor carrying 12 random nucleotides introduced a unique molecular identifier onto each TCR beta cDNA molecule. Each sample yielded at least 2.5 million CDR3-containing paired-end reads. All of the RNA was converted into first-strand cDNA using the Mint cDNA synthesis kit, with a TRBC-specific oligonucleotide serving as the primer. Following uracil-DNA glycosylase treatment, all cDNA underwent a first 18-cycle PCR with the universal primers M1SS and BC2_uni_R. For the original study's pipeline: Each sample was normalized by randomly selecting 1 million high-quality reads, each carrying a distinct molecular identifier. Instead of being binned into consensus sequences, reads that shared molecular identifiers were thrown out. MiTCR, set to a Q25 quality threshold and the strictest error-elimination algorithm, was used for CDR3 identification, clonotype clustering and error correction. A nonparametric unseen species model with Euler transformation was used to estimate a lower bound on total TCR beta diversity. In TCRdb, the public reads were trimmed at Q25 with fastp and aligned with MiXCR, with productive beta chains retained. Each entry merges the rows of one CDR3 protein and shows their most common DNA and genes. These V and J calls originate from TCRdb's pipeline instead of the authors' own analysis. In all, the sample holds 780,000 or so distinct CDR3 sequences, and 45% to 70% of those were seen once. 20% to 30% of the sample is taken by the ten largest.

As to this clonotype: Its antigen is unknown. No much larger clonotype is one base removed from it; base qualities were not supplied.

The 39 donors, aged 6 to 90 years, were systemically healthy Caucasian individuals from Russia. Each donor gave about 10 milliliters of peripheral blood, drawn into EDTA-treated Vacutainer tubes. Ficoll-Paque density-gradient centrifugation was used to isolate PBMCs, with at least 6 million obtained per sample. Total RNA, at least 6 micrograms per sample, was extracted from PBMCs with Trizol reagent. For every donor, an aliquot of PBMCs went through flow cytometry to measure the percentages of naive CD45RAhigh/CD27high T cells. The junction shows trimming of 1 base on V and 8 bases on J, plus 11 bases between the germline ends. Including the terminal cysteine and phenylalanine, the CDR3 comprises 14 residues. Of the read, only the CDR3 DNA is kept; its 42 bases are in frame from base 1. CDR1 MDHEN and CDR2 SYDVKM were looked up in the germline V gene.

The sequence is built from TRBV28 and TRBJ1-4; a tentative D call is TRBD1 (5 bases match). Sequenced material: blood. The TCR comes from a man aged 35 to 55 in good health. The CDR3 region has the sequence CASSLSGIEEKLFF. The nucleotide sequence reads as follows: TGTGCCAGCAGTTTATCAGGGATAGAGGAAAAACTGTTTTTT.